Below, 23 T cell receptor beta chains from the same sample are listed, as sequenced in a study of breast tumors, draining lymph nodes, adjacent tissues. TCRdb passed the multiplex PCR reads through MiXCR, listing each CDR3 protein once. Among 160,000 or so distinct CDR3 sequences listed, more than 25% were seen once. The lymph nodes were axillary draining lymph nodes from breast cancer patients. What was sequenced was axillary lymph node tissue. These receptors came from a female donor with breast cancer. Some clones in this sample may be carry-over from other donors' samples.

Only a few counts were recorded for this clonotype. V usage is TRBV6-2 or TRBV6-3 and J usage is TRBJ2-7; the match to TRBD2 covers 11 bases. Germline CDR1 is MNHEY and CDR2 is SVGEGT. There are 17 residues in the CDR3. V was clipped by 5 bases and J by 3 bases; unmatched bases: 12. CDR3 region: CASSHLAGGNTDYEQYF. The CDR3 bases are TGTGCCAGCAGTCACCTAGCGGGAGGTAATACGGACTACGAGCAGTACTTC.

This clonotype has a count of ten or more. This chain's CDR3 is CASSLGLAGSDEQFF. In DNA, the CDR3 is TGTGCCAGCAGCTTAGGACTAGCGGGATCTGATGAGCAGTTCTTC. The J gene is TRBJ2-1, the V gene TRBV7-9; TRBD2 aligns across 11 bases. The trim removed 1 base at V and 8 bases at J, leaving 4 bases unmatched. The CDR3 runs to 15 residues. Germline CDR1 SEHNR, CDR2 FQNEAQ (reference sequence).

Note on this clonotype: Mismatch with germline at one junction end may stem from a read error. The V gene is TRBV12-3 or TRBV12-4, the J gene TRBJ2-2; D tentatively reads TRBD1 or TRBD2 (5 bases each). The CDR3 covers 14 residues. The CDR3 loop reads CASRGRRGTGELLF. The CDR3 nucleotides are TGTGCCAGCAGGGGCCGTAGGGGCACCGGGGAGCTGCTTTTT.

On this clonotype: Since a much larger clone is just one base distant, this may be a read error. This chain links TRBV9 with TRBJ2-7, with 8 bases fitting TRBD2. The CDR3 length is 18 residues. Germline-derived CDR1 and CDR2 are SGDLS and YYNGEE. J was trimmed by 5 bases and V by 5 bases; bases with no gene match: 21. Here the CDR3 DNA reads TGTGCCAGCAGAGCGGGAGTCACTAGTCTTAGGTACGGGGACGAGCAGTACTTC. It specifies CASRAGVTSLRYGDEQYF.

Comment on this clonotype: This may come from a read error, since a much larger clone is one base off. V usage is TRBV6-1 and J usage is TRBJ2-2, with TRBD2 matching over 12 bases. The CDR3 is 16 amino acids. Germline loops: CDR1 MNHNS, CDR2 SASEGT. The CDR3 nucleotides are TGTGCCAGCAGTGCAAAGACTAGCGGGGGCACCGGGGGGCTGTTTTTT. This sequence encodes CASSAKTSGGTGGLFF.

In this sample, this clonotype turned up many times. The chain recombines TRBV30 with TRBJ1-5, with D unresolved. V lost 2 bases and J 6 bases, leaving 11 bases between the germline ends. This CDR3 has 13 residues. The germline gives CDR1 GTSNPN, CDR2 SVGIG (reference sequence). The CDR3 is CAWSSGVSQPQHF. CDR3 DNA sequence: TGTGCCTGGAGTAGCGGGGTAAGTCAGCCCCAGCATTTT.

In the case of this clonotype: A read error may be the cause here, since a much bigger clone is one base away. CDR3 coding DNA: TGTGCCAGCAGTGACGGAACCTACGAGCAGCACTTC. Its translation: CASSDGTYEQHF. This sequence joins TRBV7-2 and TRBJ2-7; no reliable D call. The CDR3 sequence is 12 residues long. Germline-derived CDR1 and CDR2 are SGHTA and FQGNSA. Using reference TRBV7-2 and TRBJ2-7 for the parts outside the CDR3, the full variable domain is GAGVSQSPSNKVTEKGKDVELRCDPISGHTALYWYRQSLGQGLEFLIYFQGNSAPDKSGLPSDRFSAERTGGSVSTLTIQRTQQEDSAVYLCASSDGTYEQHFGPGTRLTVT.

V gene TRBV6-6 combines with J gene TRBJ2-6; a weak D match, TRBD1 (6 bases). The CDR3 spans 18 residues. Germline CDR1 and CDR2: MNHNY and SVGAGI (reference sequence). Trimming removed 5 bases from V and 0 bases from J, with 17 bases in between. CDR3 DNA: TGTGCCAGCAGTCCCGGACAGAACTATGGCTCTGGGGCCAACGTCCTGACTTTC. This encodes CASSPGQNYGSGANVLTF.

This clonotype was seen a few times. A read error may account for a junction end that differs from germline. The chain joins TRBV24-1 to TRBJ2-3; D perhaps matches TRBD2 (6 bases). The CDR3 loop spans 17 amino acids. Germline V lookup: CDR1 KGHDR, CDR2 SFDVKD. For the CDR3, the DNA is TGTGCCACCAGTGAGTATATAGCGGCTCCAAGCACAGACACGCAGTATTTT. This encodes CATSEYIAAPSTDTQYF.

This clonotype has at least ten counts. CDR3 nucleotide sequence: TGTGCCAGCAGCCCGCGGACTAGCGGGGGCCTTAGCACAGATACGCAGTATTTT. The encoded protein is CASSPRTSGGLSTDTQYF. V and J are TRBV5-4 and TRBJ2-3; 13 nucleotides agree with TRBD2. The CDR3 length is 18 residues. Looked up from germline, CDR1 is SGHNT and CDR2 is YYREEE (reference sequence). The J segment lost 0 bases and the V segment lost 4 bases, leaving 8 bases of the junction unmatched.

V gene TRBV7-9 combines with J gene TRBJ1-4; D gene uncertain. V lost 5 bases and J 10 bases, leaving 14 bases between the germline ends. Germline loops: CDR1 SEHNR, CDR2 FQNEAQ (reference sequence). There are 13 residues in the CDR3. Here the CDR3 reads CASSERSPGKLFF. CDR3 in DNA: TGTGCCAGCAGCGAAAGGTCCCCGGGAAAACTGTTTTTT.

Details on this clonotype: The junction departs from germline at one end; a sequencing error may be responsible. The CDR3 here is CASSYPIASTDTQYF. Here the CDR3 DNA reads TGTGCTAGCAGCTACCCCATAGCTTCCACAGATACGCAGTATTTT. The chain uses TRBV7-7 and TRBJ2-3; D call uncertain. The CDR3 runs 15 residues. Germline-derived CDR1 and CDR2 are SSHAT and FNYEAQ (reference sequence).

Details on this clonotype: The limits of the CDR3 on the DNA are not certain, so only TCRdb's listed CDR3 is given. The chain employs TRBV2 and TRBJ2-2; TRBD1, as called in the table, went unchecked against the DNA. Looked up from germline, CDR1 is SNHLY and CDR2 is FYNNEI. 17 amino acids form the CDR3, both terminal residues included. This CDR3 reads CASRGEGQSQYFGELFF.

In its sample, this clonotype was seen many times. The CDR3 sequence is CSATPRDRDYEQYF. DNA of the CDR3: TGCAGTGCTACCCCCCGGGACAGGGACTACGAGCAGTACTTC. V gene TRBV20-1 combines with J gene TRBJ2-7; 9 nucleotides agree with TRBD1. The CDR3 spans 14 residues. Germline-derived CDR1 and CDR2 are DFQATT and SNEGSKA (reference sequence). V was clipped by 4 bases and J by 3 bases; unmatched bases: 7.

This clonotype was seen many times. This chain connects TRBV12-3 or TRBV12-4 to TRBJ1-2, with D possibly being TRBD1 (5 bases). The CDR3 consists of 14 residues. Between the trimmed V and J ends, which lost 7 bases and 0 bases, there was a span of 12 bases. CDR3 bases: TGTGCCAGCACTTTGACAGCTCCTAACTATGGCTACACCTTC. Residues: CASTLTAPNYGYTF.

The chain couples TRBV7-2 to TRBJ2-2; tentative D call: TRBD2 (5 bases). Germline CDR1 SGHTA, CDR2 FQGNSA. With 5 bases removed from V and 9 bases from J, the gap between germline ends came to 10 bases. This CDR3 is built from 12 residues. CDR3 DNA sequence: TGTGCCAGCAGCGGACTCGCTTGGGAGCTGTTTTTT. This codes for CASSGLAWELFF.

This clonotype was counted at least ten times. This chain uses TRBV5-1 with TRBJ1-2, with TRBD1 identical over 11 bases. Trimming took 1 base from V and 6 from J; bases not matched to a gene: 5. The CDR3 runs 15 residues. Germline values: CDR1 SGHRS, CDR2 YFSETQ. The CDR3 DNA sequence: TGCGCCAGCAGCTTGAAAACGGGACAGGGGGATGGCTACACCTTC. It encodes CASSLKTGQGDGYTF.

This clonotype was seen at least ten times. The rearrangement links TRBV6-2 or TRBV6-3 to TRBJ2-7; 8 bases map to TRBD1. Germline-derived CDR1 and CDR2 are MNHEY and SVGEGT. The CDR3 has 15 residues. Trimming removed 5 bases from V and 0 bases from J; junction bases left unmatched: 6. CDR3 sequence (DNA): TGTGCCAGCAGTCCCACCAGGGGGCACTCCTACGAGCAGTACTTC. As protein: CASSPTRGHSYEQYF.

At least ten counts were recorded for this clonotype. The chain carries TRBV20-1 and TRBJ1-2; 8 nucleotides agree with TRBD1. J gave up 4 bases and V 3 bases, and 16 bases lay outside the gene matches. The germline V gene encodes CDR1 DFQATT and CDR2 SNEGSKA (reference sequence). The CDR3 is 17 residues long. In DNA form, the CDR3 reads TGCAGTGCTAGGGCCCCTCCTGGACAGGGCGGAGGCTATGGCTACACCTTC. Its protein product is CSARAPPGQGGGYGYTF.

This clonotype was observed many times. V and J are TRBV18 and TRBJ2-1; 7 nucleotides align to TRBD2. Germline assignment: CDR1 KGHSH and CDR2 LQKENI. The CDR3 totals 18 residues. The junction had 13 bases not matched to a gene; V was cut back by 3 bases and J by 2 bases. This CDR3 is CASSPQLFMAGAYNEQFF. CDR3 nucleotides: TGTGCCAGCTCACCCCAACTATTTATGGCGGGGGCCTACAATGAGCAGTTCTTC.

This clonotype was detected ten times or more. V and J are TRBV6-1 and TRBJ1-2; TRBD1 is a possible D gene (6 bases). The CDR3 covers 12 residues. The V gene's germline CDR1 is MNHNS and CDR2 SASEGT. Trimming stripped 10 bases from V and 6 bases from J, with 15 bases between. Here the CDR3 reads CAITGTRDGYTF. In nucleotides, the CDR3 is TGTGCCATTACCGGGACAAGAGATGGCTACACCTTC.

This clonotype was recorded at least ten times. The rearrangement joins TRBV3-1 to TRBJ2-7; maybe TRBD1 (6 bases). The germline V gene encodes CDR1 LGHDT and CDR2 YNNKEL (reference sequence). CDR3 length: 14 residues. V was cut by 4 bases and J by 6 bases, with 16 bases left in between. CDR3 bases: TGTGCCAGCAGCCCCCACAGGGAAGGTAGCGAGCAGTACTTC. It translates to CASSPHREGSEQYF.

This clonotype was detected only a few times. A single base separates this from a much larger clone, so it may be a read error. V usage is TRBV12-5 and J usage is TRBJ2-1, with TRBD2 matching 8 bases. Germline V CDR1 and CDR2: LGHNT, FRNRAP. The CDR3 contains 14 residues. V was clipped by 6 bases and J by 7 bases; unmatched bases: 8. The CDR3 spells CASGCGGRGNEQFF. The DNA for the CDR3 is TGTGCTAGTGGGTGCGGGGGGCGCGGAAATGAGCAGTTCTTC.